This entry is about one T cell receptor beta chain. Its matching antigen is unknown. The entry originates in a study of T cell repertoires in cytomegalovirus infection. Study overall: Shared public TCR beta signatures pointed to both CMV infection and a matching HLA type. Study results and caveats: Pooled public TCR beta family frequency picked out CMV carriers with the relevant HLA.

TCRdb ran MiXCR on the reads and lists one entry per CDR3 protein. The data hold approximately 400,000 distinct CDR3 sequences, with around 32% observed a single time. Germline values: CDR1 SGHAT, CDR2 FQNNGV. This CDR3 comprises 15 residues. The germline V and J ends were trimmed by 4 bases and 6 bases, with 16 bases remaining between them. The receptor was isolated from a human donor in good health (CMV status not recorded). Some clones in this sample may be carry-over from other donors' samples. The chain carries TRBV11-2 and TRBJ2-1; perhaps TRBD2 as D (7 bases). The specimen was PBMCs. Written as DNA, the CDR3 is TGTGCCAGCAGCTCGATGGCGGGGGCTTTCAATGAGCAGTTCTTC. It specifies CASSSMAGAFNEQFF.